Presented here are 12 T cell receptor beta chains from one specimen sequenced in a study of blood T cells in healthy people across ages. Combining a sample-barcoded 5' primer with a J-beta primer mix, a second PCR ran for roughly 7 to 11 cycles. TCRdb independently ran MiXCR on the 5' RACE reads; one entry per CDR3 protein. The data contain more than 900,000 distinct CDR3 sequences, almost 30% of them singletons. The same sample was also studied in work on T cells of mothers and their children.

The specimen was blood. The receptors were gathered from a woman aged 40 to 50 in good health.

J is TRBJ1-2 and V is TRBV12-5, with TRBD1 as a possible D gene (5 bases). The CDR3 length is 12 residues. Trimming left V 9 bases short and J 4 bases short, with 12 bases between. CDR1 and CDR2 from the germline V gene are LGHNT and FRNRAP. In DNA, the CDR3 is TGTGCTAGGGGACCAGGGTTCTATGGCTACACCTTC. Protein sequence: CARGPGFYGYTF.

The rearrangement joins TRBV18 to TRBJ1-1; unclear D gene. The CDR3 loop spans 14 amino acids. Trimming removed 3 bases from V and 0 bases from J, with 8 bases in between. The germline CDR1 and CDR2 sequences are KGHSH and LQKENI. CDR3 coding DNA: TGTGCCAGCTCACCCGTTGATCTGAACACTGAAGCTTTCTTT. This translates into CASSPVDLNTEAFF.

This clonotype was picked up many times. The rearrangement links TRBV5-1 to TRBJ2-7, with D possibly TRBD1 on 5 matching bases. Trimming removed 5 bases from V and 4 bases from J, with 7 bases in between. The CDR3 has 11 residues. In germline, CDR1 is SGHRS, CDR2 YFSETQ. The CDR3 sequence: CASRQEYEQYF. CDR3 nucleotides: TGCGCCAGCAGACAGGAGTACGAGCAGTACTTC.

This clonotype appeared a few times. The junction differs from germline at one of its ends, possibly a read error. This sequence joins TRBV28 and TRBJ2-7; D unclear. This CDR3 is 11 amino acids long. Per the germline V gene, CDR1 is MDHEN and CDR2 is SYDVKM. CDR3 residues: CAGSLVHEQYF. In DNA, the CDR3 is TGTGCCGGCAGTTTGGTCCACGAGCAGTACTTC.

This chain connects TRBV9 to TRBJ1-1, with D possibly matching TRBD1 (5 bases). The germline V gene encodes CDR1 SGDLS and CDR2 YYNGEE. Trimming pared 0 bases from V and 2 bases from J, leaving 11 bases between. CDR3 size: 15 residues. This CDR3 is CASSVEGRANTEAFF. The CDR3 nucleotides are TGTGCCAGCAGCGTAGAGGGCAGGGCTAACACTGAAGCTTTCTTT.

The table lists this clonotype with a few counts. V is TRBV7-8 and J is TRBJ2-3; 10 positions agree with TRBD1. V was clipped by 0 bases and J by 3 bases; unmatched bases: 9. The CDR3 has 18 residues. Germline CDR1 and CDR2: SGHVS and FQNEAQ. The CDR3 sequence is CASSLALPGQGLTDTQYF. For the CDR3, the DNA is TGTGCCAGCAGCTTAGCGCTACCGGGACAGGGGTTGACAGATACGCAGTATTTT.

There are a few counts of this clonotype. One end of the junction varies from germline; a read error may be responsible. The V gene is TRBV28, the J gene TRBJ2-1; D not certain. The V gene's germline CDR1 is MDHEN and CDR2 SYDVKM. This CDR3 region has 16 residues. CDR3 amino acids: CASTHWTISSYNERFF. The CDR3 coding sequence is TGTGCCAGCACCCACTGGACCATTAGCTCCTACAATGAGCGGTTCTTC.

The rearrangement links TRBV4-3 to TRBJ2-5; 10 positions agree with TRBD2. In germline, CDR1 is LGHNA, CDR2 YSLEER. V gave up 1 base and J gave up 4 bases; unmatched junction bases: 6. The CDR3 sequence is 16 residues long. CDR3 sequence: CASSQVAAGGRETQYF. CDR3 nucleotides: TGCGCCAGCAGCCAAGTTGCAGCGGGGGGGCGAGAGACCCAGTACTTC.

The chain employs TRBV20-1 and TRBJ2-3; 9 nucleotides agree with TRBD2. J lost 6 bases, V lost 0 bases, and 7 bases had no gene match. The germline V gene encodes CDR1 DFQATT and CDR2 SNEGSKA (reference sequence). The CDR3 totals 15 residues. The CDR3 nucleotides are TGCAGTGCTAGAGATACCAGCGGGGGGATTGATACGCAGTATTTT. This codes for CSARDTSGGIDTQYF.

In its sample, this clonotype was seen a few times. V usage is TRBV27 and J usage is TRBJ2-2; D remains unclear. V gave up 1 base and J gave up 1 base, with 16 bases separating them. Germline V CDR1 and CDR2: MNHEY, SMNVEV (reference sequence). The CDR3 length is 18 residues. The DNA of the CDR3 is TGTGCCAGCAGTTTATTTGTCAGGTCCACTCTGAACACCGGGGAGCTGTTTTTT. This gives the protein CASSLFVRSTLNTGELFF.

Many counts were recorded for this clonotype. V and J are TRBV29-1 and TRBJ2-4; 8 positions match TRBD1. Per germline, CDR1 SQVTM and CDR2 ANQGSEA. After removal of 6 bases from V and 15 bases from J, the junction contained 13 bases not matched to a gene. CDR3 length equals 12 residues. The CDR3 protein is CSVLGQGGNTYF. The CDR3 DNA follows: TGCAGCGTGCTAGGACAGGGTGGAAATACGTACTTC.

This clonotype has a single count. This may come from a read error, since a much larger clone is one base off. V is TRBV27 and J is TRBJ2-5; no reliable D call. The germline CDR1 and CDR2 sequences are MNHEY and SMNVEV (reference sequence). The V and J ends lost 8 bases and 4 bases respectively, with 5 bases between them. CDR3 length equals 10 residues. This CDR3 is CASDPETQYF. The CDR3 DNA is TGTGCCAGCGACCCAGAGACCCAGTACTTC.